The rows below give T cell receptor beta chains drawn from one sample of a study of T cells in Graves' hyperthyroidism and ophthalmopathy. TCRdb called the multiplex PCR reads again in MiXCR, with one record for every CDR3 protein. The sample holds around 500,000 distinct CDR3 sequences, roughly 14% seen once. The sample taken for sequencing was blood. The source is a woman aged 18-29 years with Graves' hyperthyroidism. Both conserved end residues are part of each CDR3. Each record gives: CDR3 DNA, CDR3 protein, V gene, clone size, J gene, D gene. The D gene is left open where the match is weak. A row's size may be missing; if present it is once, few, many or a size class.

TGTGCCAGCTCACCCGCGTCTACGGGGAGGCAGTGGGCTTTCTTT | CASSPASTGRQWAFF | TRBV18 | many | TRBJ1-1 | .
TGTGCCAGTAGTATGCCCGCCACCGAAGCTTTCTTT | CASSMPATEAFF | TRBV19 | many | TRBJ1-1 | .
TGTGCCAGCAGTAGCGGGATTCTTCACACAGATACGCAGTATTTT | CASSSGILHTDTQYF | TRBV7-9 | many | TRBJ2-3 | TRBD2
TGTGCCAGCAGCCCCGAGGGCATTCGGCGGATAGGTGGCTACACCTTC | CASSPEGIRRIGGYTF | TRBV3-1 | many | TRBJ1-2 | .
TGCGCCAGCAGTGAGGTCGGAAGCGGTTCACCCCTCCACTTT | CASSEVGSGSPLHF | TRBV10-2 | many | TRBJ1-6 | .
TGTGCCAGCAGTTCCCGGGAAAGTAATCAGCCCCAGCATTTT | CASSSRESNQPQHF | TRBV27 | . | TRBJ1-5 | .
TGTGCCAGCAGCTTAAATGTTGGGTCGCATGAGCAGTTCTTC | CASSLNVGSHEQFF | TRBV7-3 | . | TRBJ2-1 | .
TGCGCCAGCAGCGGCGTGGCTAGTACCGGCAATGAGCAGTTCTTC | CASSGVASTGNEQFF | TRBV4-1 | . | TRBJ2-1 | .
TGTGCCTGGAGTTCCGACAGGGGGCGAAATCAGCCCCAGCATTTT | CAWSSDRGRNQPQHF | TRBV30 | many | TRBJ1-5 | TRBD1
TGTGCCAGCAGTTTGTCTGAGGCTACAGGAGTGGGTAATGAAAAACTGTTTTTT | CASSLSEATGVGNEKLFF | TRBV12-3/TRBV12-4 | many | TRBJ1-4 | .
TGCGCCAGCAGCTTTTTAGTTCAGGGCTTGAACACCGGGGAGCTGTTTTTT | CASSFLVQGLNTGELFF | TRBV5-1 | . | TRBJ2-2 | .
TGTGCCACCGCGGGGGAAAAGGCGGACGAGCAGTACTTC | CATAGEKADEQYF | TRBV24-1 | many | TRBJ2-7 | TRBD2
TGTGCCAGCATGACTGAGAGACAGGGAGGGAAGACCCAGTACTTC | CASMTERQGGKTQYF | TRBV28 | many | TRBJ2-5 | .